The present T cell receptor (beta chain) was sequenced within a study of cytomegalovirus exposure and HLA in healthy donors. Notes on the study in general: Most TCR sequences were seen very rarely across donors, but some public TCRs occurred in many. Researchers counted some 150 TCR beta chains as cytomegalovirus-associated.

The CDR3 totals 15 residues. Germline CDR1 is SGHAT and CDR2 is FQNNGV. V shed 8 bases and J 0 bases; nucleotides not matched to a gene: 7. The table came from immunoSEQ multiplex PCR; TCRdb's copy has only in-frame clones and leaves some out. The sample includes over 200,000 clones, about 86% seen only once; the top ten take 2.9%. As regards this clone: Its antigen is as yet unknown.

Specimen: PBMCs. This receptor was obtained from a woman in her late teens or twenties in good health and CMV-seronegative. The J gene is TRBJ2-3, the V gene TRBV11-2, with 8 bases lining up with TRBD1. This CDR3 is CASGVGQGSTDTQYF. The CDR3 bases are TGTGCCAGCGGAGTAGGACAGGGAAGCACAGATACGCAGTATTTT.